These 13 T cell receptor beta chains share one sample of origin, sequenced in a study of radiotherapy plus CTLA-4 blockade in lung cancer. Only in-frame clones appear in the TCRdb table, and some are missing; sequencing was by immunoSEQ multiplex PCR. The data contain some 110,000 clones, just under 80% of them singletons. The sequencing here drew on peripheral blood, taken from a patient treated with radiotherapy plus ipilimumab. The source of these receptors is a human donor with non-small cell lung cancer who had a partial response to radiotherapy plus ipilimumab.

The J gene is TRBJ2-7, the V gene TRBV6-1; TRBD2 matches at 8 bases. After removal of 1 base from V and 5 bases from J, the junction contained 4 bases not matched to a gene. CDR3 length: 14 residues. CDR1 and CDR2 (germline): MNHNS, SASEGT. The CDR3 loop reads CASSEGGTSNEQYV. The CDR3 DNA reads TGTGCCAGCAGTGAAGGAGGGACTAGTAACGAGCAGTACGTC.

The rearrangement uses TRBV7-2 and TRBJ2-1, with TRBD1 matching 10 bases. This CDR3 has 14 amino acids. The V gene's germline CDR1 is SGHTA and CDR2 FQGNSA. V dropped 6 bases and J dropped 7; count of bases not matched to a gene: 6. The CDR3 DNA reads TGTGCCAGCAGAGGGACAGGGGTTTTGAATGAGCAGTTCTTC. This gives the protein CASRGTGVLNEQFF.

This CDR3 is CASSMRGNTEAFF. CDR3 bases: TGCGCCAGCAGTATGCGGGGTAACACTGAAGCTTTCTTT. This sequence joins TRBV4-3 and TRBJ1-1; D gene uncertain. CDR3 size: 13 residues. V was pared by 6 bases and J by 2 bases, with 10 bases between. The germline V gene has CDR1 LGHNA and CDR2 YSLEER.

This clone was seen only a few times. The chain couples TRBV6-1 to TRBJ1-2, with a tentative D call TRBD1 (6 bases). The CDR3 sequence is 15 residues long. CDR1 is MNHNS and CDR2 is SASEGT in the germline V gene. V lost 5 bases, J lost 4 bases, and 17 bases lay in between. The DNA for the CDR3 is TGTGCCAGCAGTACGGGACACCAACTACCCTATGGCTACACCTTC. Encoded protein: CASSTGHQLPYGYTF.

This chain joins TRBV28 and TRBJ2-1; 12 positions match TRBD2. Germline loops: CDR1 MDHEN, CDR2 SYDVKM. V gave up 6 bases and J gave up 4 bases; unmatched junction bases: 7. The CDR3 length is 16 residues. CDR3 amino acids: CASRSLGLAGYNEQFF. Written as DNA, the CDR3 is TGTGCCAGCAGAAGCCTAGGACTAGCGGGGTACAATGAGCAGTTCTTC.

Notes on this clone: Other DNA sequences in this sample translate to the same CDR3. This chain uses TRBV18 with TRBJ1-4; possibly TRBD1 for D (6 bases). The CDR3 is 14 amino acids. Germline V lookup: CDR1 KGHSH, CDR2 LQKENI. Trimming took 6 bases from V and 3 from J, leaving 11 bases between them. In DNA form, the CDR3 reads TGTGCCAGCTCGCCGGGACAACCTAATGAAAAACTGTTTTTT. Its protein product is CASSPGQPNEKLFF.

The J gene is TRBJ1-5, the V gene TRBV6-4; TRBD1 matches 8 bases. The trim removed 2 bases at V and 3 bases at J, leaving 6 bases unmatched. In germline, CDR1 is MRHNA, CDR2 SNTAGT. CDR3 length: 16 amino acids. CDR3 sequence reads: CASSDRDRGVNQPQHF. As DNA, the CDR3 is TGTGCCAGCAGTGACAGAGACAGGGGAGTCAATCAGCCCCAGCATTTT.

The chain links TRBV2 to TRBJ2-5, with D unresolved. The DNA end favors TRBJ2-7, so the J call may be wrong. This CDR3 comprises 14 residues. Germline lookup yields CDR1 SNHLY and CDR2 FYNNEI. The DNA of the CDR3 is TGTGCCAGCAGTGAGGGCCAGTACCAAGGCGAGCAGTACTTC. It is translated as CASSEGQYQGEQYF.

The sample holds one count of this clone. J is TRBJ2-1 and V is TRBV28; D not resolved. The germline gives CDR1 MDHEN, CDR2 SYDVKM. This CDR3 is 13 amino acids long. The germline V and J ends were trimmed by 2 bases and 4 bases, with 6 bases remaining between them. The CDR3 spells CASSLPLYNEQFF. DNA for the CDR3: TGTGCCAGCAGTTTACCACTTTACAATGAGCAGTTCTTC.

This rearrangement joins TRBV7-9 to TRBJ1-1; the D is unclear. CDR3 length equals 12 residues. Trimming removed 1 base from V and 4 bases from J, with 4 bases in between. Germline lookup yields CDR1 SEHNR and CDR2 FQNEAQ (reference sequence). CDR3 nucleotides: TGTGCCAGCAGCTTAGATAGCACTGAAGCTTTCTTT. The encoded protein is CASSLDSTEAFF.

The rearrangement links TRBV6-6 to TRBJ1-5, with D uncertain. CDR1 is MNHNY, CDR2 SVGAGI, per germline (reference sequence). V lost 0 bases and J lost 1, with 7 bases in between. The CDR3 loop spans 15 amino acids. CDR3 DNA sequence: TGTGCCAGCAGTTACTCGGCGGGGAGCAATCAGCCCCAGCATTTT. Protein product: CASSYSAGSNQPQHF.

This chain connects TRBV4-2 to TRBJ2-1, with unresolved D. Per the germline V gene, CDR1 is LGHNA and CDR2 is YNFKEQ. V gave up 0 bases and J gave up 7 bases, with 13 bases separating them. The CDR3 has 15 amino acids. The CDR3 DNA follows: TGTGCCAGCAGCCAAGAAATAGACCCCAGGAATGAGCAGTTCTTC. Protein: CASSQEIDPRNEQFF.

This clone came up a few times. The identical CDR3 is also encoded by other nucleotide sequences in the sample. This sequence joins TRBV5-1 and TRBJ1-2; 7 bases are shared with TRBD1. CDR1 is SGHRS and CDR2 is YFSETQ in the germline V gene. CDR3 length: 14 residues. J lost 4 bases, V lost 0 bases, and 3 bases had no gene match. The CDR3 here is CASSLEGAGYGYTF. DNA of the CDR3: TGCGCCAGCAGCTTGGAGGGGGCGGGCTATGGCTACACCTTC.